The 17 T cell receptor beta chains below were found in one sample sequenced in a study of blood T cell repertoires in COVID-19. The table came from immunoSEQ multiplex PCR; TCRdb's copy has only in-frame clones and leaves some out. This sample has about 200,000 clones; 82% occur once, and the top ten carry under 6.5%. The sequenced sample was PBMCs or T cells enriched from blood (not recorded which). The receptors derive from a woman in her sixties with acute COVID-19.

This clone was found a few times. This chain uses TRBV19 with TRBJ2-2; TRBD2 matches at 7 bases. The germline V gene encodes CDR1 LNHDA and CDR2 SQIVND (reference sequence). The CDR3 spans 13 residues. J lost 15 bases, V lost 6 bases, and 13 bases had no gene match. CDR3 sequence (DNA): TGTGCCAGTAGGGACGGACATGGGGCGGGGGTGTTTTTT. Amino acids: CASRDGHGAGVFF.

This clone was seen more than once but under ten times. J is TRBJ1-1 and V is TRBV18; TRBD1 might be the D (6 bases). Germline CDR1 reads KGHSH; CDR2 reads LQKENI. V was cut by 2 bases and J by 7 bases, with 11 bases left in between. This CDR3 comprises 13 residues. This chain's CDR3 is CASSPFVDSEAFF. CDR3 nucleotide sequence: TGTGCCAGCTCACCATTTGTGGACAGTGAAGCTTTCTTT.

J is TRBJ2-2 and V is TRBV4-2; tentative D call: TRBD2 (6 bases). Trimming pared 1 base from V and 6 bases from J, leaving 12 bases between. Germline CDR1 is LGHNA and CDR2 is YNFKEQ. This CDR3 contains 15 residues. CDR3 region: CASSQVWRVAGELFF. The CDR3, as DNA: TGTGCCAGCAGCCAAGTGTGGAGGGTGGCCGGGGAGCTGTTTTTT.

On this clone itself: This may be a read error, as it is one base from a much larger clone. The chain combines TRBV7-2 with TRBJ1-1, with D unclear. The CDR3 is 14 amino acids. V shed 1 base and J shed 1 base, with 7 bases lying between them. CDR1 and CDR2 from the germline V gene are SGHTA and FQGNSA. CDR3 protein: CASSLGRRNTEAFF. Here the CDR3 DNA reads TGTGCCAGCAGCTTAGGGCGGAGGAACACTGAAGCTTTCTTT.

This sequence joins TRBV19 and TRBJ2-5; the D gene is possibly TRBD1 (6 bases). Germline V lookup: CDR1 LNHDA, CDR2 SQIVND (reference sequence). The CDR3 is 13 residues long. Trimming pared 6 bases from V and 2 bases from J, leaving 10 bases between. CDR3 loop: CASSYRAQETQYF. Here the CDR3 DNA reads TGTGCCAGTAGCTACAGGGCTCAAGAGACCCAGTACTTC.

The chain joins TRBV6-5 to TRBJ2-1; 9 positions agree with TRBD1. After removal of 6 bases from V and 1 base from J, the junction contained 4 bases not matched to a gene. The germline gives CDR1 MNHEY, CDR2 SVGAGI. This CDR3 is 15 amino acids long. As DNA, the CDR3 is TGTGCCAGCAGGATGGACAGGGGATCCTACAATGAGCAGTTCTTC. It translates to CASRMDRGSYNEQFF.

The rearrangement links TRBV12-3 or TRBV12-4 to TRBJ1-1, with no clear D. The CDR3 spans 13 residues. V was shortened by 8 bases and J by 2 bases, with 12 bases between the two germline ends. DNA for the CDR3: TGTGCCAGCCCCTGGGCGGGCAACACTGAAGCTTTCTTT. Its translation: CASPWAGNTEAFF.

The rearrangement uses TRBV21-1 and TRBJ1-6. TRBV21-1 is reported as a pseudogene. There are 16 residues in the CDR3. In nucleotides, the CDR3 is TGTGCCAGCACAACCCTTTCGGGGGAGGGTAATTCACCCCTCCACTTT. Protein: CASTTLSGEGNSPLHF.

The rearrangement uses TRBV9 and TRBJ2-1; the D is unclear. Germline V CDR1 and CDR2: SGDLS, YYNGEE. V was trimmed by 0 bases and J by 4 bases, leaving 8 bases between them. This CDR3 has 14 residues. The CDR3 sequence: CASSVEAQYNEQFF. CDR3 in DNA: TGTGCCAGCAGCGTAGAGGCACAGTACAATGAGCAGTTCTTC.

This clone was seen a few times. This sequence joins TRBV7-2 and TRBJ2-3, with a possible D match to TRBD1 (6 bases). The germline gives CDR1 SGHTA, CDR2 FQGNSA. This CDR3 spans 15 amino acids. Trimming stripped 5 bases from V and 0 bases from J, with 12 bases between. The CDR3 region is CASSLRTESTDTQYF. CDR3 sequence (DNA): TGTGCCAGCAGCCTCAGGACAGAGAGCACAGATACGCAGTATTTT. Looking up the rest from reference TRBV7-2 and TRBJ2-3 gives the full variable domain: GAGVSQSPSNKVTEKGKDVELRCDPISGHTALYWYRQSLGQGLEFLIYFQGNSAPDKSGLPSDRFSAERTGGSVSTLTIQRTQQEDSAVYLCASSLRTESTDTQYFGPGTRLTVL.

The chain carries TRBV7-2 and TRBJ2-7; tentative D call: TRBD2 (5 bases). With 1 base removed from V and 3 bases from J, the gap between germline ends came to 10 bases. The CDR3 has 14 residues. In germline, CDR1 is SGHTA, CDR2 FQGNSA. The DNA for the CDR3 is TGTGCCAGCAGCTTAGGGTTGAGGGACTACGAGCAGTACTTC. Translation: CASSLGLRDYEQYF.

J is TRBJ1-1 and V is TRBV2; D may be TRBD1 (6 bases). The CDR3 contains 12 residues. The germline gives CDR1 SNHLY, CDR2 FYNNEI. V was cut by 2 bases and J by 10 bases, with 11 bases left in between. Here the CDR3 DNA reads TGTGCCAGCAGTGAATCCAGGGGTAGAGCTTTCTTT. Translated, it gives CASSESRGRAFF.

V and J are TRBV24-1 and TRBJ2-2, with no clear D. The CDR3 extends over 17 amino acids. The ends were cut back, 3 bases at V and 1 base at J, with 14 bases in the middle. From germline, CDR1 is KGHDR and CDR2 SFDVKD. DNA for the CDR3: TGTGCCACCAGTGATACCTCGTTCTATGGGAACACCGGGGAGCTGTTTTTT. It yields the protein CATSDTSFYGNTGELFF.

The count of this clone is one. The chain couples TRBV15 to TRBJ2-3; D ambiguous. The germline gives CDR1 LNHNV, CDR2 YYDKDF (reference sequence). This CDR3 region has 11 residues. Trimming removed 3 bases from V and 7 bases from J, with 5 bases in between. The DNA for the CDR3 is TGTGCCACCAGCAGTCGGTATACGCAGTATTTT. Translation gives CATSSRYTQYF.

The V call is TRBV18, the J call TRBJ1-2, with TRBD1 matching 7 bases. Trimming cost V 3 bases and J 6 bases; bases outside gene matches: 4. Looked up from germline, CDR1 is KGHSH and CDR2 is LQKENI. The CDR3 covers 13 residues. The CDR3 nucleotides are TGTGCCAGCTCACCCACAGGGGTAAATGGCTACACCTTC. It encodes CASSPTGVNGYTF.

This chain joins TRBV5-1 and TRBJ2-1, with D possibly matching TRBD1 (7 bases). CDR1 and CDR2 from the germline V gene are SGHRS and YFSETQ. The CDR3 is 13 amino acids. V gave up 4 bases and J gave up 15 bases, with 20 bases separating them. As DNA, the CDR3 is TGCGCCAGCAGCCCAGGGGGAAAGGGAGGCGGGTTCTTC. It yields the protein CASSPGGKGGGFF.

The chain couples TRBV6-5 to TRBJ2-2; 8 nucleotides agree with TRBD1. Per the germline V gene, CDR1 is MNHEY and CDR2 is SVGAGI. The trim removed 6 bases at V and 2 bases at J, leaving 5 bases unmatched. The CDR3 contains 15 residues. CDR3 residues: CASRVRGRNTGELFF. The CDR3 DNA reads as TGTGCCAGCAGAGTCAGGGGGCGCAACACCGGGGAGCTGTTTTTT.